Listed here are 30 T cell receptor beta chains from one sample, sequenced in a study of beta chain features in type 1 diabetes. Their cognate antigens are unknown. General study results and limits: Among patients with Type 1 diabetes, TCRB CDR3s were moderately but significantly shorter in every one of the four CD4+ subsets.

Isolated RNA was reverse transcribed in full, so expressed TCRB transcripts were sequenced. Here immunoSEQ multiplex PCR was the method, and the copy in TCRdb shows in-frame clones only, minus some. The table has about 700,000 clones, about an eighth seen once. Sequenced input: naive CD4+ T cells from blood. Source of these receptors: a man between 18 and 29 years old with type 1 diabetes.

This clone has more than one count but fewer than ten. This chain connects TRBV14 to TRBJ1-1; 7 bases are a match to TRBD1. Unmatched junction bases numbered 9, after V lost 1 base and J lost 1 base. CDR1 SGHDN and CDR2 FVKESK come from the germline V gene. The CDR3 length is 17 residues. The CDR3 region is CASSQVRRQGSNTEAFF. CDR3 sequence (DNA): TGTGCCAGCAGCCAAGTCCGCCGACAGGGTTCGAACACTGAAGCTTTCTTT.

The J gene is TRBJ2-7, the V gene TRBV11-2; TRBD1 might be the D (6 bases). Trimming shortened V by 3 bases and J by 3 bases, and 15 bases separated the two germline ends. Germline V gene data show CDR1 as SGHAT and CDR2 as FQNNGV. The CDR3 has 15 residues. CDR3 loop: CASSLTQGTGYEQYF. DNA for the CDR3: TGTGCCAGCAGCTTGACACAGGGTACGGGCTACGAGCAGTACTTC.

This clone was counted between two and nine times. This chain joins TRBV11-3 and TRBJ1-2; maybe TRBD1 (6 bases). The CDR3 consists of 15 residues. The germline V and J ends were trimmed by 4 bases and 0 bases, with 12 bases remaining between them. Germline CDR1 is SGHNT and CDR2 is YENEEA. CDR3 sequence: CASSSTGPSNYGYTF. In DNA, the CDR3 is TGTGCCAGCAGCTCCACAGGGCCATCTAACTATGGCTACACCTTC.

V is TRBV6-5 and J is TRBJ2-1; D gene unclear. Germline-derived CDR1 and CDR2 are MNHEY and SVGAGI. This CDR3 contains 12 residues. V lost 9 bases, J lost 2 bases, and 8 bases lay in between. CDR3 DNA: TGTGCCAGTGGGGTGACCTACAATGAGCAGTTCTTC. Its protein product is CASGVTYNEQFF.

In this sample, this clone turned up a few times. V and J are TRBV15 and TRBJ2-3; D may be TRBD1 or TRBD2 (6 bases each). The CDR3 has 16 residues. Trimming shortened V by 5 bases and J by 2 bases, and 17 bases separated the two germline ends. The germline V gene has CDR1 LNHNV and CDR2 YYDKDF (reference sequence). In DNA, the CDR3 is TGTGCCACCAGCTCAGGACTCGGGGGCCTCACAGATACGCAGTATTTT. Translating gives CATSSGLGGLTDTQYF.

The gene calls are TRBV30 and TRBJ1-2; the D is unclear. Per germline, CDR1 GTSNPN and CDR2 SVGIG (reference sequence). The CDR3 has 14 residues. Trimming removed 0 bases at V and 2 bases at J, with 10 bases between. CDR3 nucleotide sequence: TGTGCCTGGAGTGTACGCAGGCCGAACTATGGCTACACCTTC. Its protein is CAWSVRRPNYGYTF. Combining the CDR3 with reference TRBV30 and TRBJ1-2 gives the whole variable domain SQTIHQWPATLVQPVGSPLSLECTVEGTSNPNLYWYRQAAGRGLQLLFYSVGIGQISSEVPQNLSASRPQDRQFILSSKKLLLSDSGFYLCAWSVRRPNYGYTFGSGTRLTVV.

This clone was seen more than once but under ten times. V and J are TRBV10-3 and TRBJ2-5, with TRBD2 matching 12 bases. Germline V gene sequence: CDR1 ENHRY, CDR2 SYGVKD. Trimming at V came to 4 bases and at J to 4 bases, leaving 7 bases not matched to a gene. The CDR3 covers 16 residues. The CDR3 DNA sequence: TGTGCCATCAGTGCGGCTAGCGGGGGGGCCCCAGAGACCCAGTACTTC. Its protein is CAISAASGGAPETQYF.

V usage is TRBV30 and J usage is TRBJ1-3; the match to TRBD1 covers 8 bases. Looked up from germline, CDR1 is GTSNPN and CDR2 is SVGIG (reference sequence). CDR3 size: 12 residues. Trimming at V came to 7 bases and at J to 5 bases, leaving 4 bases not matched to a gene. For the CDR3, the DNA is TGTGCCTCGGACAGGGATAGAAACACCATATATTTT. This translates into CASDRDRNTIYF. Full variable domain (outside the CDR3, taken from reference TRBV30 and TRBJ1-3): SQTIHQWPATLVQPVGSPLSLECTVEGTSNPNLYWYRQAAGRGLQLLFYSVGIGQISSEVPQNLSASRPQDRQFILSSKKLLLSDSGFYLCASDRDRNTIYFGEGSWLTVV.

The chain is built from TRBV13 and TRBJ2-7; D possibly corresponds to TRBD1 (5 bases). The CDR3 contains 14 residues. V lost 5 bases and J 0 bases, leaving 11 bases between the germline ends. The V gene's germline CDR1 is PRHDT and CDR2 FYEKMQ (reference sequence). In nucleotides, the CDR3 is TGTGCCAGCAGCCCCCCGGACAACTCCTACGAGCAGTACTTC. Protein product: CASSPPDNSYEQYF.

The V call is TRBV27, the J call TRBJ2-2; D uncertain. V shed 3 bases and J shed 7 bases, with 9 bases lying between them. Germline V CDR1 and CDR2: MNHEY, SMNVEV (reference sequence). This CDR3 comprises 13 residues. In DNA, the CDR3 is TGTGCCAGCAGTTTTGGGTACGGCGGGGAGCTGTTTTTT. It translates to CASSFGYGGELFF.

With respect to this clone: One junction end disagrees with the germline gene, perhaps due to a read error. This chain uses TRBV10-3 with TRBJ1-6; no firm D call. Germline CDR1 ENHRY, CDR2 SYGVKD. The CDR3 is 16 residues long. For the CDR3, the DNA is TGTGCCAGCAGTCGGGTGGCTGCGTCGTATAATTCACCCCTCCACTTT. This codes for CASSRVAASYNSPLHF.

This clone was found a few times. The CDR3 DNA reads TGTGCCAGCAGCTTAGTGCGGGGCGAGAAACGGGGCTACACCTTC. Translating gives CASSLVRGEKRGYTF. The chain uses TRBV7-9 and TRBJ1-2, with a possible D match to TRBD1 (5 bases). The CDR3 totals 15 residues. Germline lookup yields CDR1 SEHNR and CDR2 FQNEAQ (reference sequence). Between the trimmed V and J ends, which lost 1 base and 8 bases, there was a span of 17 bases.

The chain joins TRBV7-3 to TRBJ2-7; 7 bases map to TRBD2. Losses at the gene ends were 6 bases for V and 1 base for J; bases not matched to a gene: 9. The CDR3 is made up of 15 amino acids. Germline CDR1 and CDR2: SGHTA and FQGTGA. CDR3 coding DNA: TGTGCCAGCAGACTAAGCGGGGTAGGATCCTACGAGCAGTACTTC. This codes for CASRLSGVGSYEQYF.

J is TRBJ1-3 and V is TRBV18; D may be TRBD1 (5 bases). Germline V gene data show CDR1 as KGHSH and CDR2 as LQKENI. Between the trimmed V and J ends, which lost 3 bases and 0 bases, there was a span of 12 bases. The CDR3 contains 16 residues. The CDR3 DNA reads TGTGCCAGCTCACCTCCCGTGGGACTCTCTGGAAACACCATATATTTT. This sequence encodes CASSPPVGLSGNTIYF.

This clone was counted between two and nine times. V is TRBV7-2 and J is TRBJ2-7; D is uncertain. Germline V CDR1 and CDR2: SGHTA, FQGNSA. Trimming shortened V by 5 bases and J by 0 bases, and 11 bases separated the two germline ends. CDR3 length: 14 amino acids. This CDR3 is CASSPPPGSYEQYF. The CDR3 coding sequence is TGTGCCAGCAGCCCCCCGCCGGGCTCCTACGAGCAGTACTTC.

In this sample, this clone turned up a few times. The V gene is TRBV19, the J gene TRBJ1-6; TRBD1 aligns across 11 bases. CDR3 size: 15 residues. CDR1 is LNHDA and CDR2 is SQIVND in the germline V gene (reference sequence). V shed 5 bases, J shed 7 bases, and the junction held 4 bases outside the gene matches. CDR3 loop: CASSPDRGLNSPLHF. CDR3 bases: TGTGCCAGTAGTCCGGACAGGGGGCTCAATTCACCCCTCCACTTT.

V usage is TRBV7-9 and J usage is TRBJ2-7; D gene uncertain. This CDR3 is built from 14 residues. Trimming cost V 7 bases and J 1 base, with 14 bases left between them. CDR1 and CDR2 (germline): SEHNR, FQNEAQ (reference sequence). The CDR3 DNA reads TGTGCCAGCACCCCCCAAGGGAAGTCCTACGAGCAGTACTTC. It is translated as CASTPQGKSYEQYF.

CDR3 DNA sequence: TGTGCCAGCTCACCCCTCAGACAGGAGGCTGGAAACACCATATATTTT. This translates into CASSPLRQEAGNTIYF. This rearrangement joins TRBV18 to TRBJ1-3; maybe TRBD1 (6 bases). With 3 bases removed from V and 2 bases from J, the gap between germline ends came to 14 bases. Germline CDR1 KGHSH, CDR2 LQKENI. This CDR3 is 16 amino acids long.

The chain joins TRBV18 to TRBJ2-1; D gene uncertain. Germline CDR1 KGHSH, CDR2 LQKENI. This CDR3 has 16 amino acids. Deletions cut 0 bases from V and 0 bases from J, with 9 bases between. The CDR3 here is CASSPPFLSSYNEQFF. CDR3 DNA: TGTGCCAGCTCACCACCGTTCTTGAGCTCCTACAATGAGCAGTTCTTC.

This clone has just a few counts. This chain joins TRBV28 and TRBJ2-7; weak D call: TRBD2 (6 bases). The CDR3 runs to 15 residues. The V and J ends lost 7 bases and 2 bases respectively, with 18 bases between them. Germline V gene lookup returns CDR1 MDHEN and CDR2 SYDVKM. DNA of the CDR3: TGTGCCAGCACCATAACCGGGGGATTGGCCTACGAGCAGTACTTC. Encoded protein: CASTITGGLAYEQYF.

V gene TRBV14 combines with J gene TRBJ2-1, with D tentatively TRBD1 (6 bases). The V gene's germline CDR1 is SGHDN and CDR2 FVKESK. V lost 4 bases and J 1 base, leaving 11 bases between the germline ends. The CDR3 spans 15 residues. CDR3 bases: TGTGCCAGCAGCCCTCAGGGGATTTCCTACAATGAGCAGTTCTTC. Amino acids: CASSPQGISYNEQFF. Drawing the rest from reference TRBV14 and TRBJ2-1, the complete variable domain is EAGVTQFPSHSVIEKGQTVTLRCDPISGHDNLYWYRRVMGKEIKFLLHFVKESKQDESGMPNNRFLAERTGGTYSTLKVQPAELEDSGVYFCASSPQGISYNEQFFGPGTRLTVL.

The CDR3 DNA is TGTGCCAGCAGTGAATCCGTTAGGCCGGGCTACACCTTC. Translation gives CASSESVRPGYTF. The chain recombines TRBV25-1 with TRBJ1-2; no firm D call. CDR3 size: 13 residues. V lost 1 base and J 8 bases, leaving 11 bases between the germline ends. Germline CDR1 is MGHDK and CDR2 is SYGVNS.

The chain uses TRBV28 and TRBJ2-5; D may be TRBD2 (5 bases). Trimming shortened V by 6 bases and J by 5 bases, and 16 bases separated the two germline ends. Germline loops: CDR1 MDHEN, CDR2 SYDVKM. There are 14 residues in the CDR3. The CDR3 sequence: CASSAPSGIETQYF. The CDR3 DNA reads TGTGCCAGCAGCGCCCCTTCGGGGATCGAGACCCAGTACTTC.

This clone has just a few counts. The gene calls are TRBV10-2 and TRBJ1-1, with D unresolved. This CDR3 region has 11 residues. V was trimmed by 4 bases and J by 8 bases, leaving 8 bases between them. Germline-derived CDR1 and CDR2 are WSHSY and SAAADI. The CDR3 region is CASSASREAFF. In nucleotides, the CDR3 is TGCGCCAGCAGTGCCTCCAGGGAAGCTTTCTTT.

This clone was seen more than once but under ten times. This CDR3 is CSVSPVQETQYF. The CDR3 region has the DNA TGCAGCGTTTCTCCGGTCCAAGAGACCCAGTACTTC. The chain combines TRBV29-1 with TRBJ2-5; D is unclear. CDR3 size: 12 residues. V shed 5 bases and J shed 1 base, with 8 bases lying between them. Germline CDR1 reads SQVTM; CDR2 reads ANQGSEA.

The table lists this clone with a few counts. This chain joins TRBV30 and TRBJ2-7; 9 bases line up with TRBD1. V dropped 6 bases and J dropped 1; count of bases not matched to a gene: 7. This CDR3 is built from 14 residues. CDR1 and CDR2 from the germline V gene are GTSNPN and SVGIG (reference sequence). CDR3 region: CACSPGQGSYEQYF. The CDR3, as DNA: TGTGCCTGCTCTCCGGGACAGGGTTCCTACGAGCAGTACTTC. Full variable domain (rest looked up from reference TRBV30 and TRBJ2-7): SQTIHQWPATLVQPVGSPLSLECTVEGTSNPNLYWYRQAAGRGLQLLFYSVGIGQISSEVPQNLSASRPQDRQFILSSKKLLLSDSGFYLCACSPGQGSYEQYFGPGTRLTVT.

This clone was seen more than once but under ten times. This chain links TRBV11-2 with TRBJ2-4, with D possibly being TRBD2 (6 bases). CDR1 is SGHAT and CDR2 is FQNNGV in the germline V gene. V was shortened by 5 bases and J by 3 bases, with 14 bases between the two germline ends. CDR3 length: 15 residues. The CDR3 bases are TGTGCCAGCAGCCTCACCGGGGGTGTCAAAAACATTCAGTACTTC. Its translation: CASSLTGGVKNIQYF.

This clone was counted a few times. This chain uses TRBV30 with TRBJ1-1, with a weak D call TRBD1 (6 bases). Germline lookup yields CDR1 GTSNPN and CDR2 SVGIG (reference sequence). This CDR3 region has 13 residues. Trimming left V 3 bases short and J 9 bases short, with 17 bases between. DNA for the CDR3: TGTGCCTGGAGGAGAGGCCCGGGGGGGCAAGCTTTCTTT. It is translated as CAWRRGPGGQAFF.

The chain carries TRBV2 and TRBJ1-5, with 8 bases fitting TRBD1. The V gene's germline CDR1 is SNHLY and CDR2 FYNNEI. The V and J ends lost 3 bases and 3 bases, in that order; junction bases with no gene match: 4. This CDR3 region has 15 residues. The CDR3 coding sequence is TGTGCCAGCAGTGACTTTCAGGGGGCCAATCAGCCCCAGCATTTT. It is translated as CASSDFQGANQPQHF.

V is TRBV28 and J is TRBJ2-1, with D uncertain. This CDR3 contains 10 residues. Trimming removed 4 bases from V and 12 bases from J, with 7 bases in between. Germline CDR1 is MDHEN and CDR2 is SYDVKM. The CDR3, as DNA: TGTGCCAGCAGTTCCTCAATGCAGTTCTTC. Its protein product is CASSSSMQFF.